The clone carrying this T cell receptor (beta chain) was seen repeatedly, ten times or more. The entry originates in a study of human T cells and chemical hapten exposure. Regarding time point: healthy volunteer bleed at 6 weeks. Total RNA was isolated from unfractionated whole blood. The length of the CDR3 is 13 residues. Trimming left V 0 bases short and J 7 bases short, with 7 bases between. Per germline, CDR1 LGHDT and CDR2 YNNKEL (reference sequence). The library tagged each cDNA molecule with unique molecular identifiers. TCRdb fed the RACE reads into MiXCR, producing one record per CDR3 protein. The data contain about 65,000 distinct CDR3 sequences, approximately 6.1% of them singletons.

V usage is TRBV3-1 and J usage is TRBJ2-1; D ambiguous. Specimen: whole blood. The clonotype originates from a female donor in good health. Some clones in this sample may be carry-over from other donors' samples. The CDR3 region is CASSQDQRNEQFF. CDR3 nucleotide sequence: TGTGCCAGCAGCCAAGATCAACGGAATGAGCAGTTCTTC.